The clone carrying this T cell receptor (beta chain) was seen a few times. What it recognizes is unknown. This CDR3 comprises 13 residues. Looked up from germline, CDR1 is SQVTM and CDR2 is ANQGSEA. Germline trimming cut 5 bases from V and 4 bases from J; bases unmatched to any gene: 6. This record comes from a study of T-cell reconstitution after alpha-beta-depleted transplantation in children. Study-level points and caveats: Reportedly, alpha-beta T cells present about two months post-transplant originated from several hundred expanded clones of graft origin. Day-60 TCRbeta diversity that was high in some patients was derived from surviving recipient T cells and thymic progenitors. Most T-cell counts and diversity one year after the transplant came from T cells that were newly produced.

Unique molecular identifiers were incorporated during preparation of the TCRbeta library. TCRdb re-analysed the PCR reads in MiXCR, keeping a single row per CDR3 protein. Of approximately 1,000,000 distinct CDR3 sequences listed, about 30% are singletons. The TCR comes from a boy under two years old who had a stem cell transplant for SCID, so the T cells may come from the graft donor. V is TRBV29-1 and J is TRBJ2-3; TRBD1 matches at 7 bases. The source material was PBMCs, mostly from graft donor cells, sampled 360 days after TCRalphabeta/CD19-depleted stem cell transplant. The CDR3 is CSVSRQGADTQYF. CDR3 nucleotide sequence: TGCAGCGTTTCAAGGCAGGGGGCAGATACGCAGTATTTT.